This is a list of T cell receptor beta chains from one sample in a study of T cells in Graves' hyperthyroidism and ophthalmopathy. TCRdb independently ran MiXCR on the multiplex PCR reads; one entry per CDR3 protein. The sample carries fewer than 650,000 distinct CDR3 sequences, under 15% recorded once. Input material: blood. The receptors were gathered from a woman aged 35 to 49 with Graves' ophthalmopathy. CDR3s include the opening cysteine and the closing phenylalanine or tryptophan. Each record gives: V gene, clone size, D gene, J gene, CDR3 protein, CDR3 DNA. A D gene is named only where the DNA matches it firmly. Clone size, where shown, is once, few, many, or a class for clones that have expanded.

TRBV19	NA	NA	TRBJ1-5	CASSFSRTVNQPQHF	TGTGCCAGTAGTTTTTCTAGGACAGTAAATCAGCCCCAGCATTTT
TRBV28	many	NA	TRBJ2-7	CASSLQDPKDYEQYF	TGTGCCAGCAGCCTACAGGATCCGAAGGACTACGAGCAGTACTTC
TRBV30	few	TRBD2	TRBJ2-7	CAWSLTSGSTEQYF	TGTGCCTGGAGTTTGACTAGCGGGAGTACCGAGCAGTACTTC
TRBV6-5	NA	TRBD1	TRBJ2-7	CASSYHSGTGGYEQYF	TGTGCCAGCAGTTACCATTCCGGGACAGGGGGCTACGAGCAGTACTTC
TRBV4-1	few	NA	TRBJ1-2	CASSQKPLAGETNYGYTF	TGCGCCAGCAGCCAAAAACCCCTGGCAGGTGAAACTAACTATGGCTACACCTTC
TRBV18	many	NA	TRBJ2-7	CASSGAALSYEQYF	TGTGCCAGCTCAGGGGCAGCTCTTTCCTACGAGCAGTACTTC
TRBV18	few	TRBD1	TRBJ1-4	CASSPDREEKLFF	TGTGCCAGCTCACCTGACAGGGAAGAAAAACTGTTTTTT
TRBV28	medium-sized	NA	TRBJ2-5	CASSLGQTGQETQYF	TGTGCCAGCAGTTTAGGACAGACGGGTCAAGAGACCCAGTACTTC
TRBV28	many	NA	TRBJ1-1	CASSPLLGTEAFF	TGTGCCAGCAGTCCCCTTCTGGGGACTGAAGCTTTCTTT
TRBV9	few	NA	TRBJ1-2	CASSALSRTADYGYTF	TGTGCCAGCAGCGCACTCTCCCGGACCGCCGACTATGGCTACACCTTC
TRBV4-1	NA	TRBD2	TRBJ2-7	CASSPPTSGRGEQYF	TGCGCCAGCAGCCCACCCACTAGCGGGAGGGGCGAGCAGTACTTC
TRBV9	few	NA	TRBJ2-2	CASSPTGASVPTGELFF	TGTGCCAGCAGCCCAACCGGGGCTAGCGTTCCCACCGGGGAGCTGTTTTTT
TRBV20-1	NA	NA	TRBJ2-5	CSAIYRQETQYF	TGCAGTGCTATTTACAGGCAAGAGACCCAGTACTTC
TRBV7-8	many	TRBD2	TRBJ2-7	CASSPTSGRSSYEQYF	TGTGCCAGCAGCCCGACTAGCGGTCGAAGCTCCTACGAGCAGTACTTC
TRBV19	many	NA	TRBJ1-5	CASNRQFNQPQHF	TGTGCCAGTAATCGACAGTTCAATCAGCCCCAGCATTTT
TRBV12-3/TRBV12-4	many	NA	TRBJ1-1	CASTIQGTNTEAFF	TGTGCCAGCACAATCCAGGGGACTAACACTGAAGCTTTCTTT
TRBV2	many	NA	TRBJ2-5	CASKVQGYQETQYF	TGTGCCAGCAAAGTCCAAGGATACCAAGAGACCCAGTACTTC
TRBV7-2	many	TRBD1	TRBJ1-5	CASSLTTGPQPQHF	TGTGCCAGCAGCCTGACGACAGGGCCCCAGCCCCAGCATTTT
TRBV11-2	many	NA	TRBJ1-5	CASSLDGTRQPQHF	TGTGCCAGCAGCTTAGACGGTACGAGGCAGCCCCAGCATTTT
TRBV20-1	many	TRBD1	TRBJ2-5	CSARPSTGAETQYF	TGCAGTGCCCGACCTTCGACAGGGGCAGAGACCCAGTACTTC
TRBV10-3	many	TRBD1	TRBJ1-1	CAISESTGRRVNTEAFF	TGTGCCATCAGTGAGTCGACAGGGCGGCGGGTGAACACTGAAGCTTTCTTT